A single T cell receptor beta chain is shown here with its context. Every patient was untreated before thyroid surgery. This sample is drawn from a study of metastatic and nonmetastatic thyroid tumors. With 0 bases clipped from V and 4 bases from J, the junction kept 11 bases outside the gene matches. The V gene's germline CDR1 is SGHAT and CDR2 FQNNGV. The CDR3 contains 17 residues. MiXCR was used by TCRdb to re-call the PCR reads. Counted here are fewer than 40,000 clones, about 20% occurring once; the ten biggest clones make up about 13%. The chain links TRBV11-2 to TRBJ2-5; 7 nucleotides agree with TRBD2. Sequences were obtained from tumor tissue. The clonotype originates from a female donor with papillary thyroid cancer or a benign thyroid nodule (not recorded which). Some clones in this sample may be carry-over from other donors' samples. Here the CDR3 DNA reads TGTGCCAGCAGCTTAGATAGCGGGTGGGCCCCTGGAGAGACCCAGTACTTC. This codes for CASSLDSGWAPGETQYF. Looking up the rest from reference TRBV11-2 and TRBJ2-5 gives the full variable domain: EAGVAQSPRYKIIEKRQSVAFWCNPISGHATLYWYQQILGQGPKLLIQFQNNGVVDDSQLPKDRFSAERLKGVDSTLKIQPAKLEDSAVYLCASSLDSGWAPGETQYFGPGTRLLVL.